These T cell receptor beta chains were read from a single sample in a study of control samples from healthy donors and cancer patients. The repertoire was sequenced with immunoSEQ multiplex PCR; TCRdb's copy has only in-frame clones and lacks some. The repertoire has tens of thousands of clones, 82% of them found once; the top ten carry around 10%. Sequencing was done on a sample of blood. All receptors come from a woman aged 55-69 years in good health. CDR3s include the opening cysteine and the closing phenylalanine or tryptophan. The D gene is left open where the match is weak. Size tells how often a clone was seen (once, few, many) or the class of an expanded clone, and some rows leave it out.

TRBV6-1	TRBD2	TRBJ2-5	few	CASSALASGGRETQYF	TGTGCCAGCAGTGCGTTAGCTAGCGGGGGTAGGGAGACCCAGTACTTC
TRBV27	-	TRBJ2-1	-	CASSQTTFYNEQFF	TGTGCCAGCAGTCAGACGACTTTCTACAATGAGCAGTTCTTC
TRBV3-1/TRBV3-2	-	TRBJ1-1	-	CASSQDGGPIPRDTEAFF	TGTGCCAGCAGCCAAGATGGGGGACCCATCCCTCGGGACACTGAAGCTTTCTTT
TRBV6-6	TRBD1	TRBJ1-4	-	CASSSGQGREKLFF	TGTGCCAGCAGTTCTGGACAGGGCAGAGAAAAACTGTTTTTT
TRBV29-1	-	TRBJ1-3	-	CSVASISGNTIYF	TGCAGCGTTGCCAGTATCTCTGGAAACACCATATATTTT
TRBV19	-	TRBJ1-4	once	CATSRDSANEKLFF	TGTGCCACTTCGCGGGACTCGGCGAATGAAAAACTGTTTTTT
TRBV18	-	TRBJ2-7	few	CASSFAGQGYEQYF	TGTGCCAGCTCGTTCGCAGGGCAGGGCTACGAGCAGTACTTC
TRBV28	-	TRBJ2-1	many	CASSLYSQGQFF	TGTGCCAGCAGTTTATACTCGCAGGGGCAGTTCTTC
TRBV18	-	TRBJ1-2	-	CASFRTPSWDGYTF	TGTGCCAGCTTTCGGACCCCCTCGTGGGATGGCTACACCTTC
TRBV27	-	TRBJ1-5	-	CASSLWENQPQHF	TGTGCCAGCAGTTTATGGGAGAATCAGCCCCAGCATTTT
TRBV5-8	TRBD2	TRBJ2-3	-	CASSLGLAGVVDTQYF	TGTGCCAGCAGCTTGGGGTTAGCGGGGGTTGTAGATACGCAGTATTTT
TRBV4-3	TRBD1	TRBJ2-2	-	CASSQDYVSGGTGELFF	TGCGCCAGCAGCCAAGATTACGTCTCAGGGGGAACCGGGGAGCTGTTTTTT
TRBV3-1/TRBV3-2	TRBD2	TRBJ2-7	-	CASSQLGGKGEQYF	TGTGCCAGCAGCCAACTGGGAGGGAAAGGGGAGCAGTACTTC
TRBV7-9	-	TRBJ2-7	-	CASSLEGGARYEQYF	TGTGCCAGCAGCCTCGAAGGGGGGGCGCGTTACGAGCAGTACTTC
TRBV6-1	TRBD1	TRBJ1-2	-	CASSEEARGTAHYGYTF	TGTGCCAGCAGTGAAGAGGCCCGCGGGACAGCACACTATGGCTACACCTTC
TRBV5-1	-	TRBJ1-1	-	CASSLEGAGAFF	TGCGCCAGCAGCCTGGAGGGCGCGGGAGCTTTCTTT
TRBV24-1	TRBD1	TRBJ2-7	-	CATSEAGTGYYEQYF	TGTGCCACCAGTGAGGCCGGGACAGGTTACTACGAGCAGTACTTC
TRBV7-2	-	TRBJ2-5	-	CASSLGRVETQYF	TGTGCCAGCAGCTTAGGCAGGGTAGAGACCCAGTACTTC
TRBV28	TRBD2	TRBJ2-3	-	CASRASGSSTDTQYF	TGTGCCAGCAGAGCTAGCGGCTCTAGCACAGATACGCAGTATTTT
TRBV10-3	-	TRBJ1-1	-	CAIRERGLDTEAFF	TGTGCCATCAGGGAGAGAGGTTTGGACACTGAAGCTTTCTTT
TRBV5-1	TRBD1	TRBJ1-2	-	CASSSGTASNYGYTF	TGCGCCAGCAGCTCTGGGACAGCCTCTAACTATGGCTACACCTTC
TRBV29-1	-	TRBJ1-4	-	CSFRGATNEKLFF	TGCAGCTTTCGGGGAGCAACTAATGAAAAACTGTTTTTT
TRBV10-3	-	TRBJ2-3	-	CAISTPSGSTDTQYF	TGTGCCATCAGTACCCCCAGCGGGAGCACAGATACGCAGTATTTT
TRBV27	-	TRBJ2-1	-	CASSLSETSEQFF	TGTGCCAGCAGTTTATCTGAGACTAGTGAGCAGTTCTTC
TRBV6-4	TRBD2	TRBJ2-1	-	CASSAAGGAYNEQFF	TGTGCCAGCAGTGCCGCGGGAGGGGCCTACAATGAGCAGTTCTTC
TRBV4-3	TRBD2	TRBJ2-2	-	CASSYGLAGGVTGELFF	TGCGCCAGCAGCTATGGACTAGCGGGGGGTGTCACCGGGGAGCTGTTTTTT
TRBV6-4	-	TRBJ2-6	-	CASSDPPSGANVLTF	TGTGCCAGCAGTGACCCTCCCTCTGGGGCCAACGTCCTGACTTTC
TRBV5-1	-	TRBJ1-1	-	CASSLVLGYTEAFF	TGCGCCAGCAGCTTGGTCTTGGGGTACACTGAAGCTTTCTTT
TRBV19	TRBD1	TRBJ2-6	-	CATRDRASGANVLTF	TGTGCCACCCGGGACAGGGCCTCTGGGGCCAACGTCCTGACTTTC
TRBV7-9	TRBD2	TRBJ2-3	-	CASSSQGLAGGTDTQYF	TGTGCCAGCAGCTCCCAGGGACTAGCGGGAGGGACAGATACGCAGTATTTT
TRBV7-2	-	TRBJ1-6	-	CASSFQGFESSPLHF	TGTGCCAGCAGCTTTCAGGGGTTTGAGAGTTCACCCCTCCACTTT
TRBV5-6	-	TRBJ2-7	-	CASSSPRAGVEQYF	TGTGCCAGCAGCTCTCCCCGGGCAGGGGTCGAGCAGTACTTC
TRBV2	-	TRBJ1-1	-	CASFVFSPGPSEAFF	TGTGCCAGCTTTGTTTTTAGCCCTGGGCCGTCTGAAGCTTTCTTT
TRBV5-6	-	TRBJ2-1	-	CASTARFGAYNEQFF	TGTGCCAGCACCGCCAGGTTTGGGGCCTACAATGAGCAGTTCTTC
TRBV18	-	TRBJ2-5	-	CASSQTGNQETQYF	TGTGCCAGCTCACAAACCGGGAACCAAGAGACCCAGTACTTC
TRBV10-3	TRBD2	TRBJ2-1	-	CAISPTSGRANEQFF	TGTGCCATCAGCCCGACTAGCGGGAGAGCGAATGAGCAGTTCTTC
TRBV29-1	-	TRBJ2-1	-	CSVEGTPTNNEQFF	TGCAGCGTTGAAGGGACGCCGACCAATAATGAGCAGTTCTTC
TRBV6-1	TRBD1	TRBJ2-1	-	CASSEAYGTGSEQFF	TGTGCCAGCAGTGAAGCGTATGGGACAGGGTCTGAGCAGTTCTTC
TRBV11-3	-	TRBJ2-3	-	CASSPCRQRTTDTQYF	TGTGCCAGCAGCCCCTGCCGGCAGAGAACCACAGATACGCAGTATTTT
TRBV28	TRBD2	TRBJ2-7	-	CASSSSGRAGSYEQYF	TGTGCCAGCAGTTCTAGCGGGAGGGCGGGATCCTACGAGCAGTACTTC
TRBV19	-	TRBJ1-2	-	CASSIGQGRYGYTF	TGTGCCAGTAGTATAGGGCAGGGACGCTATGGCTACACCTTC
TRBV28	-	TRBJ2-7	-	CASYAFSGGYEQYF	TGTGCCAGCTATGCGTTCTCGGGTGGCTACGAGCAGTACTTC
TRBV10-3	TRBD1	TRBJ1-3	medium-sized	CAIGRDSENTIYF	TGTGCCATCGGCCGGGACAGTGAAAACACCATATATTTT
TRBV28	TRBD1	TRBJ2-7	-	CASSTGQGAQYF	TGTGCCAGCAGTACGGGACAGGGTGCGCAGTACTTC
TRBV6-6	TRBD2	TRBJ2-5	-	CASRRGGAVETQYF	TGTGCCAGCCGACGCGGGGGAGCGGTGGAGACCCAGTACTTC
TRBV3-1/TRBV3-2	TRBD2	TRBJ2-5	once	CASSLGTSAETQYF	TGTGCCAGCAGCCTTGGGACTAGCGCGGAGACCCAGTACTTC
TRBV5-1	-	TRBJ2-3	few	CASREGHSTDTQYF	TGCGCCAGCAGGGAGGGACACAGCACAGATACGCAGTATTTT
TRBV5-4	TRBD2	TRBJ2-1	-	CASSLSGSPYNEQFF	TGTGCCAGCAGCCTTAGCGGGAGCCCCTACAATGAGCAGTTCTTC
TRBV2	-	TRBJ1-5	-	CASSAINSNQPQHF	TGTGCCAGCAGCGCGATTAATAGCAATCAGCCCCAGCATTTT
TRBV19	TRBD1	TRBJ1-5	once	CASRTGMNSNQPQHF	TGTGCCAGCAGGACAGGGATGAATAGCAATCAGCCCCAGCATTTT
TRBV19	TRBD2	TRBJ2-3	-	CASSIAAGVTDTQYF	TGTGCCAGTAGTATAGCAGCGGGGGTAACAGATACGCAGTATTTT
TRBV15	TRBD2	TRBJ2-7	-	CATSRGGLAASSYEQYF	TGTGCCACCAGCAGAGGGGGACTAGCGGCAAGCTCCTACGAGCAGTACTTC
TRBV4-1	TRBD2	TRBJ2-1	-	CASSSGRGTYNEQFF	TGCGCCAGCTCTAGCGGGAGGGGTACCTACAATGAGCAGTTCTTC